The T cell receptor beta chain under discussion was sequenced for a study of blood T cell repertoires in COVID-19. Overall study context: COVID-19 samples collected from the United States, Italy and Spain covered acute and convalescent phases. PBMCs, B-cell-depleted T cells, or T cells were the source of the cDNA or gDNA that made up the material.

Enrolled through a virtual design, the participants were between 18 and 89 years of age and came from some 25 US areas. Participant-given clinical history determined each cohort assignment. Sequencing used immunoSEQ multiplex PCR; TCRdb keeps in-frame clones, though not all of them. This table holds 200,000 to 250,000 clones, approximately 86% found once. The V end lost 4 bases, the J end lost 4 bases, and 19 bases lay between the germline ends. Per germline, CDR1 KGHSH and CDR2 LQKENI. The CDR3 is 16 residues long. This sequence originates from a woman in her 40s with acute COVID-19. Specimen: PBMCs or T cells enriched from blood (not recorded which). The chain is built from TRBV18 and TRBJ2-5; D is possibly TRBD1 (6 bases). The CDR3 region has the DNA TGTGCCAGCTCACTCGGGGCACAGGGACAAGTAGAGACCCAGTACTTC. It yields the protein CASSLGAQGQVETQYF. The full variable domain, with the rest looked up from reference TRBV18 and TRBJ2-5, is NAGVMQNPRHLVRRRGQEARLRCSPMKGHSHVYWYRQLPEEGLKFMVYLQKENIIDESGMPKERFSAEFPKEGPSILRIQQVVRGDSAAYFCASSLGAQGQVETQYFGPGTRLLVL.